A single sample gave rise to the 9 T cell receptor beta chains below, sequenced in a study of blood T cells in healthy people across ages. A second PCR, run for about 6 to 12 cycles, used a sample-barcoded 5' primer plus a J-beta primer mix. TCRdb passed the 5' RACE reads through MiXCR, listing each CDR3 protein once. The repertoire holds about 1.4 million distinct CDR3 sequences, with 59% as singletons. Sample: blood. The receptors were gathered from a man aged 18 to 30 in good health.

CDR3 residues: CSARTSGPQHF. In DNA form, the CDR3 reads TGCAGTGCTAGAACATCGGGACCCCAGCATTTT. This rearrangement joins TRBV20-1 to TRBJ1-5; D is ambiguous. Trimming removed 2 bases at V and 10 bases at J, with 9 bases between. The CDR3 is 11 amino acids. Germline assignment: CDR1 DFQATT and CDR2 SNEGSKA (reference sequence).

This clonotype was observed a handful of times. The rearrangement uses TRBV20-1 and TRBJ2-7, with 13 positions matching TRBD2. J gave up 2 bases and V 5 bases, and 3 bases lay outside the gene matches. The CDR3 consists of 14 residues. CDR1 is DFQATT and CDR2 is SNEGSKA in the germline V gene (reference sequence). The CDR3 spells CSAGGTSGAYEQYF. The CDR3 DNA reads TGCAGTGCTGGGGGGACTAGCGGGGCCTACGAGCAGTACTTC.

The V gene is TRBV5-1, the J gene TRBJ2-5, with D tentatively TRBD1 (7 bases). Trimming removed 4 bases at V and 5 bases at J, with 21 bases between. The CDR3 length is 16 residues. Germline CDR1 reads SGHRS; CDR2 reads YFSETQ. CDR3 DNA: TGCGCCAGCAGCGGAGGGACAGTCCCCAGCGTGGAGACCCAGTACTTC. Translating it yields CASSGGTVPSVETQYF.

The V and J genes are TRBV7-2 and TRBJ2-7; tentatively, D is TRBD1 (6 bases). V lost 2 bases and J lost 1, with 12 bases in between. This CDR3 is 15 amino acids long. Germline CDR1 SGHTA, CDR2 FQGNSA. CDR3 nucleotides: TGTGCCAGCAGCTTAAGCAGGACAGCTTCCTACGAGCAGTACTTC. This encodes CASSLSRTASYEQYF.

The rearrangement uses TRBV11-3 and TRBJ2-7, with 12 bases aligning to TRBD2. Germline V gives CDR1 SGHNT, CDR2 YENEEA. The J segment lost 7 bases and the V segment lost 5 bases, leaving 12 bases of the junction unmatched. The CDR3 sequence is 16 residues long. This chain's CDR3 is CASSPQRGLAGNEQYF. In DNA form, the CDR3 reads TGTGCCAGCAGCCCCCAGAGGGGACTAGCGGGCAATGAGCAGTACTTC.

The DNA of the CDR3 is TGTGCCAGCAGAACCGGGACGGCAAATAATTCACCCCTCCACTTT. As protein: CASRTGTANNSPLHF. This chain uses TRBV6-5 with TRBJ1-6, with D tentatively TRBD1 (5 bases). The CDR3 is made up of 15 amino acids. The V end was cut by 6 bases, the J end by 5 bases, with 14 bases between. CDR1 and CDR2 from the germline V gene are MNHEY and SVGAGI.

This clonotype was seen a handful of times. V gene TRBV20-1 combines with J gene TRBJ2-5; 10 nucleotides agree with TRBD2. This CDR3 has 15 residues. J lost 5 bases, V lost 0 bases, and 6 bases had no gene match. Germline assignment: CDR1 DFQATT and CDR2 SNEGSKA (reference sequence). The CDR3 loop reads CSARDVSGRDETQYF. For the CDR3, the DNA is TGCAGTGCTAGAGATGTGAGCGGGAGGGATGAGACCCAGTACTTC.

The V gene is TRBV6-5, the J gene TRBJ2-5; D may be TRBD1 or TRBD2 (5 bases each). The CDR3 length is 15 residues. Germline V gene data show CDR1 as MNHEY and CDR2 as SVGAGI. Trimming pared 0 bases from V and 2 bases from J, leaving 10 bases between. CDR3 region: CASSYSGTYQETQYF. DNA of the CDR3: TGTGCCAGCAGTTACTCCGGGACCTATCAAGAGACCCAGTACTTC.

V gene TRBV6-2 or TRBV6-3 combines with J gene TRBJ2-1; D gene ambiguous. With the DNA end fitting TRBJ2-7 better, the J assignment may be wrong. The CDR3 contains 13 residues. Germline loops: CDR1 MNHEY, CDR2 SVGEGT. CDR3 in amino acids: CASTPTSYNEQYF. CDR3 nucleotide sequence: TGTGCCAGCACCCCTACCTCCTACAATGAGCAGTACTTC.